This section outlines one T cell receptor beta chain sequence together with its context. The assay was immunoSEQ multiplex PCR, and TCRdb's table has in-frame clones only and misses some. The sample consists of approximately 220,000 clones, 83% of them appearing once. The sample originates from a study of blood T cell repertoires in COVID-19. About the study: Specimens from acute and convalescent COVID-19 originated in the United States, Italy and Spain.

The TCR sequence derives from a middle-aged woman with active or convalescent COVID-19. The specimen was peripheral blood.

In DNA, the CDR3 is TGCGCCAGCAGCTTGACAGACAATGAGCAGTTCTTC. It yields the protein CASSLTDNEQFF. The V gene is TRBV5-1, the J gene TRBJ2-1, with D unresolved. The CDR3 totals 12 residues. V shed 1 base and J shed 5 bases, with 4 bases lying between them. Germline CDR1 and CDR2: SGHRS and YFSETQ.